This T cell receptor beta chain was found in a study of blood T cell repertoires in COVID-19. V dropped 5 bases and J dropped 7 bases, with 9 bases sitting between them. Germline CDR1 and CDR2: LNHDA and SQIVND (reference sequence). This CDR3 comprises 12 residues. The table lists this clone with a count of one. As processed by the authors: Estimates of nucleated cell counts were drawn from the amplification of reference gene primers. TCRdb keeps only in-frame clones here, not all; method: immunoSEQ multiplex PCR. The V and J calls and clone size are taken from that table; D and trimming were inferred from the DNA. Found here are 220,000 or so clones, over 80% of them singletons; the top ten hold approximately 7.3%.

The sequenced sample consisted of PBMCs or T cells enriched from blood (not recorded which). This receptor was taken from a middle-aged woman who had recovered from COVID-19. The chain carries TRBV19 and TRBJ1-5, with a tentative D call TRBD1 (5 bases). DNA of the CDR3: TGTGCCAGTAGTGGAGGGGCCCAGCCCCAGCATTTT. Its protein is CASSGGAQPQHF.